The entry that follows covers one T cell receptor beta chain sequence. It has no known antigen specificity. From the germline V gene (reference sequence), CDR1 is LNHDA and CDR2 is SQIVND. Counted from cysteine to phenylalanine, this CDR3 has 15 amino acids. No coding sequence is recorded. The data are from a study of CXCR3-negative and CXCR3-positive naive CD8 T cells (dated by TCRdb to between 2017 and 2020). About the investigation overall: In total, approximately 140 million TRB reads were obtained, which works out to roughly 1.5 +/- 0.3 million reads per library. Diversity and physicochemical repertoire analyses were performed on 11 donors pooled from two independent experiments. The TRBV-TRBJ cluster analysis covered naive subsets from several donors and memory cells from 3 donors. What the work shows at the level of the full study, not this receptor alone: CXCR3 expression partially decreased after cryopreservation, so most assays used freshly isolated PBMCs. Within the same donor, TRBV-TRBJ usage looked similar between naive CXCR3-negative and CXCR3-positive cells, but memory cells had distinct patterns. TRB CDR3s from CXCR3-positive naive cells showed higher hydrophobicity (lower Kidera factor 4), lower energy, and higher strength and volume indices than CXCR3-negative naive cells. Repertoire diversity was comparably high in both naive subsets but much lower in memory CD8+ T cells. Because surface CD5, which has been linked to self-reactivity in mice, was comparable between naive subsets, TCR interaction strength was also inferred from TRB CDR3 physicochemical properties.

Sequencing instrument: NextSeq 550. The Human TCR Profiling Kit (MiLaboratory) was used to prepare UMI-labeled 5' RACE TRB cDNA libraries. cDNA synthesis used the entire amount of extracted RNA, and PCR amplification then used the entire amount of cDNA produced. Libraries were prepared in parallel with an identical number of PCR cycles. As for the original processing: MIGEC and MiXCR extracted about 54,000 +/- 9,700 unique UMI-labeled TRB cDNA molecules per library, requiring at least two reads per UMI. Each library averaged about 37,000 +/- 9,700 functional in-frame TRB CDR3 nucleotide clonotypes without stop codons. After downsampling to 5000 UMI-labeled TRB molecules per sample, diversity metrics, including normalized Shannon-Wiener and Chao1, were computed in VDJtools. VDJtools was used to calculate clonotype-size-weighted physicochemical properties of the central five CDR3 residues, namely interaction energy, strength, volume and Kidera factor 4. The reads, reprocessed by TCRdb, yield one row per CDR3 protein sequence and no DNA. V and J calls and clone size were set by TCRdb, not the authors. This sample's records show about 50,000 distinct CDR3 sequences. The ten top clones hold around 0.58% of the sample.

Each CD8+ T cell subset was flow-sorted in triplicate, with approximately 300,000 cells per subset placed directly into RLT lysis buffer. To exclude memory contaminants, naive CD8+ T cells were stringently defined as CD45RO-CCR7+CD27+CD95-. Peripheral blood mononuclear cells were isolated from buffy coats using standard density gradient centrifugation. A FACSAria III was used to flow-sort naive CD8+ T cells into CXCR3-negative and CXCR3-positive populations. Total RNA was extracted from sorted cells using an RNeasy Mini Kit. Material for sequencing was naive CXCR3+ CD8+ T cells from blood. Taken with the paper, the label for cell subset or site translates to: CD45RO-CCR7+CD27+CD95- naive CD8+ T cells expressing CXCR3 (TNR3+). The sequence is built from TRBV19 and TRBJ2-7; the TRBD1 assignment by TCRdb is unverifiable without DNA. The clonotype was recovered from a human donor in good health. Some clones in this sample may be carry-over from other donors' samples. This receptor carries the CDR3 CASSIGLGVPYEQYF.